Below, one TCR beta chain is given with its context. Germline CDR1 is ENHRY and CDR2 is SYGVKD. CDR3 length: 14 amino acids. The germline V and J ends were trimmed by 2 bases and 1 base, with 8 bases remaining between them. The data were taken from a study of blood T cell repertoires in COVID-19. Across the whole study: Sample material is recorded as cDNA or gDNA derived from T cells, B-cell-depleted T cells, or PBMCs.

Membership in each cohort depended on participant-reported clinical history. Original analysis: Nucleated cell number was recorded as an estimate derived from reference gene primer amplification. Here immunoSEQ multiplex PCR was the method, and the copy in TCRdb shows in-frame clones only, minus some. The V and J calls and clone size are taken from that table; D and trimming were inferred from the DNA. The sample contains 150,000 to 200,000 clones, less than 90% of which appear only once. The chain carries TRBV10-3 and TRBJ1-1; D not certain. This TCR derives from a human donor with acute COVID-19. The donor label of this sample is uncertain. Sequencing was done on a sample of PBMCs or T cells enriched from blood (not recorded which). CDR3 sequence reads: CAISEGVQNTEAFF. The DNA for the CDR3 is TGTGCCATCAGTGAGGGAGTCCAGAACACTGAAGCTTTCTTT.